The clone carrying this T cell receptor (beta chain) has just a few counts. Its antigen is currently unknown. This entry is derived from a study of cytomegalovirus exposure and HLA in healthy donors. In the study overall: An analysis done earlier identified 100 million to 140 million unique TCR beta sequences from about 179 million T cells. Study-wide results and caveats: One cluster of highly shared sequence variants probably arose as a sequencing artifact.

Whether this donor was CMV seropositive was not recorded. CDR1 and CDR2 (germline): MGHRA, YSYEKL. The CDR3 extends over 16 amino acids. V was pared by 1 base and J by 3 bases, with 13 bases between. Amplification used 60 Vbeta primers and 13 Jbeta primers. The repertoire was sequenced with immunoSEQ multiplex PCR; TCRdb's copy has only in-frame clones and lacks some. Among 100,000 to 150,000 clones listed, about 80% were seen once. V gene TRBV4-1 combines with J gene TRBJ1-5; a possible D gene is TRBD1 (6 bases). This receptor was obtained from a human donor in good health. The sample consisted of PBMCs. This CDR3 reads CASSQGGPHLNQPQHF. The CDR3 DNA is TGCGCCAGCAGCCAAGGGGGGCCCCACCTCAATCAGCCCCAGCATTTT.